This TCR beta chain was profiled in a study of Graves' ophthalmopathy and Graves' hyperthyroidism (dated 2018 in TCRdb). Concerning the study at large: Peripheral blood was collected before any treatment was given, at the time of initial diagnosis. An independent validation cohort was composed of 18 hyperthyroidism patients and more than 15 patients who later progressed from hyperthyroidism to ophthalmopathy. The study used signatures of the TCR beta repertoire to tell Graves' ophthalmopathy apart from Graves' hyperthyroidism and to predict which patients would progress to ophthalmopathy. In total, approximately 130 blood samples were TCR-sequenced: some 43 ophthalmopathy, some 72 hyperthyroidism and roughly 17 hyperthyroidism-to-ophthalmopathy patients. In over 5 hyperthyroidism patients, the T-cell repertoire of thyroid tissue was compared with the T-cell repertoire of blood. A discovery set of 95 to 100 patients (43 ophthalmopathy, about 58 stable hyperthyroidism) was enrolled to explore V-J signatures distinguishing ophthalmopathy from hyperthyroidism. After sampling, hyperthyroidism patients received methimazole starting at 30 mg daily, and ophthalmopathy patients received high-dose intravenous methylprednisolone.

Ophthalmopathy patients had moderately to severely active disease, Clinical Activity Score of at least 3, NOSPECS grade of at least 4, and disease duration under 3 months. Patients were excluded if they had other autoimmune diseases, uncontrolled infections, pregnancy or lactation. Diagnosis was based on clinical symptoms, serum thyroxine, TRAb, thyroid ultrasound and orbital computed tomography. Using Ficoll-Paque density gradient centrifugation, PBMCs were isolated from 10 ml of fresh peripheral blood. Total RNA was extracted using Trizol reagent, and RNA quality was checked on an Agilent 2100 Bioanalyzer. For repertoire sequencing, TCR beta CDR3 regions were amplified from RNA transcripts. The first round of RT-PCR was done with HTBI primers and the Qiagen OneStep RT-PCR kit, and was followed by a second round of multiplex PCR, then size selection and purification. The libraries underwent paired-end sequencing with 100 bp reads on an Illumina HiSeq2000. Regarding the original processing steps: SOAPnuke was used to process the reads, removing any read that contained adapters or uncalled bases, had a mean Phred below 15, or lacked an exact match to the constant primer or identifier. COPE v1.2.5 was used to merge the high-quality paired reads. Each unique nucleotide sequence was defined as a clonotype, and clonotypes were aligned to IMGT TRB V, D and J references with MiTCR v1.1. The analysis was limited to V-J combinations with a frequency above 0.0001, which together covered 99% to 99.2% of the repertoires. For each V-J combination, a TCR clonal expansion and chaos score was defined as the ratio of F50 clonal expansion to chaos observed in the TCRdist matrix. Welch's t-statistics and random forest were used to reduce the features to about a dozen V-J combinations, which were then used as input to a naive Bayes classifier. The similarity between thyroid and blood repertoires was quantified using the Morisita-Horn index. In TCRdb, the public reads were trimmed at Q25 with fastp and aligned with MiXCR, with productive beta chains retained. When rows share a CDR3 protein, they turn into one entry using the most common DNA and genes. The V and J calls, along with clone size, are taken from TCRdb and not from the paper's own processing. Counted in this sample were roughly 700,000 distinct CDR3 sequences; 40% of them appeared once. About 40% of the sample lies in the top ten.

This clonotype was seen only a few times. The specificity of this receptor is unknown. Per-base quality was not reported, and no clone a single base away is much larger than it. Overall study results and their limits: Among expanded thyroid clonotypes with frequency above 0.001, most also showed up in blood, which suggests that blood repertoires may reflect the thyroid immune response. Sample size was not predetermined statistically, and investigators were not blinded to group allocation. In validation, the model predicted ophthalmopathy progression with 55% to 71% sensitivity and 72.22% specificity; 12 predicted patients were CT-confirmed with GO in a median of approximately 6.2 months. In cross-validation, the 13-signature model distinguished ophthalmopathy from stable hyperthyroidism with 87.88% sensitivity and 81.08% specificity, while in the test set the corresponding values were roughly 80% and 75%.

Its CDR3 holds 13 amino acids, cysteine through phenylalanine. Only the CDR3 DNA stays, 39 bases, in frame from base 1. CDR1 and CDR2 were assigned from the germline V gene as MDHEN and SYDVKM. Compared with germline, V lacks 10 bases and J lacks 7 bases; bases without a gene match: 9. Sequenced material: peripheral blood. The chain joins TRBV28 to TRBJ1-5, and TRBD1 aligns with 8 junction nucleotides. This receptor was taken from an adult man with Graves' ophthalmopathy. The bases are TGTGCCATTCGACAGGGGACGGGGCAGCCCCAGCATTTT. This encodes CAIRQGTGQPQHF. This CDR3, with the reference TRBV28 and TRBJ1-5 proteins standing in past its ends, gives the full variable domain DVKVTQSSRYLVKRTGEKVFLECVQDMDHENMFWYRQDPGLGLRLIYFSYDVKMKEKGDIPEGYSVSREKKERFSLILESASTNQTSMYLCAIRQGTGQPQHFGDGTRLSIL.